Listed below are T cell receptor beta chains from one sample, sequenced in a study of blood T cell repertoires in COVID-19. Produced via immunoSEQ multiplex PCR; TCRdb's table is partial and in-frame only. The data contain 200,000 to 250,000 clones, roughly 80% of them singletons. The specimen sequenced was PBMCs or T cells enriched from blood (not recorded which). These receptors came from a man between 60 and 70 years old who had recovered from COVID-19. Both conserved end residues are part of each CDR3. D genes are given only for firm matches. Clone size is not always given. Where it is, it says once, few, many or a class for expanded clones.

d_call j_call v_call clone_size cdr3_aa cdr3_nt
NA TRBJ1-1 TRBV7-2 NA CASSLVLGENTEAFF TGTGCCAGCAGCTTAGTTCTAGGGGAGAACACTGAAGCTTTCTTT
NA TRBJ2-5 TRBV12-2 NA CASRLAGTGEETQYF TGTGCAAGTCGCTTAGCTGGGACAGGCGAGGAGACCCAGTACTTC
TRBD1 TRBJ1-2 TRBV24-1 NA CATGTGGENYGYTF TGTGCCACAGGGACAGGGGGCGAAAACTATGGCTACACCTTC
NA TRBJ2-7 TRBV19 NA CASSIVSTGPYEQYF TGTGCCAGTAGTATAGTATCAACAGGGCCCTACGAGCAGTACTTC
TRBD1 TRBJ1-5 TRBV27 NA CASSLRQGIQPQHF TGTGCCAGCAGTTTAAGACAGGGTATTCAGCCCCAGCATTTT
NA TRBJ1-5 TRBV24-1 NA CATSDLAFGAQHF TGTGCCACCAGTGATTTAGCGTTTGGAGCCCAGCATTTT
TRBD1 TRBJ1-4 TRBV7-2 NA CASSLAATGSEKLFF TGTGCCAGCAGCTTAGCCGCGACAGGGAGCGAAAAACTGTTTTTT
TRBD1 TRBJ2-3 TRBV5-1 NA CASSLGTGSQYF TGCGCCAGCAGCTTGGGGACAGGTTCGCAGTATTTT
NA TRBJ1-6 TRBV4-3 NA CASSQTPTNNSPLHF TGCGCCAGCAGCCAAACACCGACAAATAATTCACCCCTCCACTTT
TRBD1 TRBJ2-1 TRBV7-2 NA CASSSTGGWLSNEQFF TGTGCCAGCAGCTCTACAGGGGGCTGGTTGTCGAATGAGCAGTTCTTC
NA TRBJ1-2 TRBV6-5 NA CASSYVAGYGYTF TGTGCCAGCAGTTACGTGGCGGGCTATGGCTACACCTTC
NA TRBJ1-6 TRBV6-5 NA CASSPRGYNSPLHF TGTGCCAGCAGTCCCCGGGGGTATAATTCACCCCTCCACTTT
NA TRBJ1-6 TRBV27 NA CASSPAGGLGSPLHF TGTGCCAGCAGTCCTGCCGGAGGCCTGGGGTCACCCCTCCACTTT
TRBD2 TRBJ2-3 TRBV4-2 once CASSQDRSGLAGTDTQYF TGTGCCAGCAGCCAAGATCGGAGCGGGCTAGCGGGCACAGATACGCAGTATTTT
TRBD1 TRBJ1-6 TRBV5-1 NA CASSKETGQYNSPLHF TGCGCCAGCAGCAAAGAGACAGGGCAGTATAATTCACCCCTCCACTTT
NA TRBJ1-1 TRBV7-8 once CASSLSMNTEAFF TGTGCCAGCAGCTTATCCATGAACACTGAAGCTTTCTTT
NA TRBJ1-1 TRBV5-8 NA CASRWTANTEAFF TGTGCCAGCAGATGGACAGCGAACACTGAAGCTTTCTTT
NA TRBJ1-2 TRBV7-2 once CASSLGAVKDGYTF TGTGCCAGCAGCTTAGGTGCAGTGAAAGATGGCTACACCTTC
TRBD1 TRBJ1-3 TRBV18 NA CASSPRGQGGNTIYF TGTGCCAGCTCGCCCAGGGGGCAAGGTGGAAACACCATATATTTT
NA TRBJ2-2 TRBV18 NA CASSPQAGTGELFF TGTGCCAGCTCACCACAGGCGGGCACCGGGGAGCTGTTTTTT
NA TRBJ1-1 TRBV6-6 NA CASSYPITNTEAFF TGTGCCAGCAGTTACCCTATAACGAACACTGAAGCTTTCTTT
TRBD1 TRBJ1-1 TRBV6-5 once CASRRDRVWDTEAFF TGTGCCAGCAGGCGGGACAGGGTTTGGGACACTGAAGCTTTCTTT
TRBD1 TRBJ2-2 TRBV2 NA CASRGTEANTGELFF TGTGCCAGCAGGGGGACAGAAGCGAACACCGGGGAGCTGTTTTTT
TRBD1 TRBJ1-1 TRBV10-3 few CAILEGAGTEAFF TGTGCCATCCTGGAGGGGGCCGGCACTGAAGCTTTCTTT
NA TRBJ2-3 TRBV7-8 NA CASADPMSTDTQYF TGTGCCAGCGCAGATCCCATGTCCACAGATACGCAGTATTTT
NA TRBJ2-7 TRBV4-2 NA CASSQDYRSQYF TGTGCCAGCAGCCAAGATTATCGGTCGCAGTACTTC
NA TRBJ2-2 TRBV3-1/TRBV3-2 NA CASSHRGRNTGELFF TGTGCCAGCAGCCACAGGGGACGAAACACCGGGGAGCTGTTTTTT
NA TRBJ1-3 TRBV9 once CASSVAGSSGNTIYF TGTGCCAGCAGCGTAGCGGGGAGCTCTGGAAACACCATATATTTT
NA TRBJ1-5 TRBV27 NA CASSLTASNQPQHF TGTGCCAGCAGTTTAACAGCTAGCAATCAGCCCCAGCATTTT
TRBD1 TRBJ1-1 TRBV5-1 once CASSLVGGAGTEAFF TGCGCCAGCAGCTTGGTAGGGGGCGCGGGTACTGAAGCTTTCTTT
NA TRBJ1-4 TRBV6-6 NA CASSYGQGGEKLFF TGTGCCAGCAGTTACGGGCAGGGTGGGGAAAAACTGTTTTTT
NA TRBJ1-1 TRBV3-1/TRBV3-2 NA CASSQGGRNTEAFF TGTGCCAGCAGCCAAGGAGGGAGGAACACTGAAGCTTTCTTT
TRBD1 TRBJ1-5 TRBV6-5 once CASRGTGYSNQPQHF TGTGCCAGCAGGGGGACAGGGTATAGCAATCAGCCCCAGCATTTT
TRBD1 TRBJ1-5 TRBV19 once CASSYRDRGNQPQHF TGTGCCAGTAGTTACCGGGACAGGGGAAATCAGCCCCAGCATTTT
TRBD1 TRBJ2-5 TRBV18 NA CASSQRQGAGETQYF TGTGCCAGCTCACAACGACAGGGGGCTGGGGAGACCCAGTACTTC
NA TRBJ2-1 TRBV7-2 NA CASSLGPGRRGNEQFF TGTGCCAGCAGCTTGGGTCCCGGGCGCCGGGGCAATGAGCAGTTCTTC
NA TRBJ1-2 TRBV16 NA CASSSGASNYGYTF TGTGCCAGCAGCTCAGGGGCCTCTAACTATGGCTACACCTTC
NA TRBJ1-2 TRBV29-1 NA CSVDYYGYTF TGCAGCGTTGACTACTATGGCTACACCTTC
NA TRBJ1-3 TRBV7-9 NA CASSWADAPGLGNTIYF TGTGCCAGCAGCTGGGCAGACGCGCCAGGGTTAGGAAACACCATATATTTT
NA TRBJ2-2 TRBV7-6 NA CASSLVPSELANTGELFF TGTGCCAGCAGCTTAGTCCCGTCCGAACTAGCGAACACCGGGGAGCTGTTTTTT
NA TRBJ1-1 TRBV20-1 NA CSVEELAEAFF TGCAGTGTGGAGGAATTAGCTGAAGCTTTCTTT
TRBD1 TRBJ1-1 TRBV6-5 NA CASSYRTGLATEAFF TGTGCCAGCAGTTACAGGACAGGGCTGGCCACTGAAGCTTTCTTT
TRBD2 TRBJ2-1 TRBV6-5 NA CASSRLANEQFF TGTGCCAGCAGTCGACTAGCTAATGAGCAGTTCTTC
NA TRBJ2-3 TRBV12-5 NA CASGPIVGGGTDTQYF TGTGCTAGTGGTCCCATTGTGGGGGGTGGCACAGATACGCAGTATTTT
TRBD1 TRBJ1-4 TRBV6-5 NA CASSYGTGLGEKLFF TGTGCCAGCAGTTATGGGACAGGGCTAGGGGAAAAACTGTTTTTT
TRBD1 TRBJ1-6 TRBV6-5 NA CASRDRGNSPLHF TGTGCCAGCAGGGACAGGGGCAATTCACCCCTCCACTTT
NA TRBJ1-2 TRBV29-1 once CSERREVYGYTF TGCAGCGAAAGGAGAGAAGTCTATGGCTACACCTTC
TRBD1 TRBJ1-1 TRBV29-1 NA CSALGQAGDEAFF TGCAGCGCACTGGGACAGGCCGGTGATGAAGCTTTCTTT
NA TRBJ1-5 TRBV6-2/TRBV6-3 few CASSRNSNQPQHF TGTGCCAGCAGCCGTAATAGCAATCAGCCCCAGCATTTT
NA TRBJ2-7 TRBV6-2/TRBV6-3 NA CASSYGEGESYEQYF TGTGCCAGCAGTTACGGGGAGGGGGAGTCCTACGAGCAGTACTTC
TRBD1 TRBJ2-1 TRBV4-3 NA CASSQDTGQGPNEQFF TGCGCCAGCAGCCAAGATACGGGACAGGGCCCCAATGAGCAGTTCTTC
NA TRBJ2-7 TRBV7-9 NA CASSLVRGRHRYEQYF TGTGCCAGCAGCTTAGTGCGGGGGCGACACCGTTACGAGCAGTACTTC
TRBD2 TRBJ2-2 TRBV11-3 NA CASSSKRTSGGLTGELFF TGTGCCAGCAGCTCAAAGAGGACTAGCGGGGGGTTAACCGGGGAGCTGTTTTTT
TRBD1 TRBJ2-1 TRBV5-1 few CASSIGPGQGGNEQFF TGCGCCAGCAGCATAGGGCCGGGACAGGGTGGAAATGAGCAGTTCTTC
NA TRBJ1-2 TRBV12-3/TRBV12-4 NA CASSLDYSYGYTF TGTGCCAGCAGCCTGGACTACAGCTATGGCTACACCTTC
NA TRBJ2-2 TRBV9 NA CASSVDPGANTGELFF TGTGCCAGCAGCGTAGACCCAGGGGCGAACACCGGGGAGCTGTTTTTT
NA TRBJ2-2 TRBV4-1 NA CASSRGGGGEANTGELFF TGCGCCAGCAGCCGTGGAGGAGGGGGCGAAGCGAACACCGGGGAGCTGTTTTTT